This T cell receptor beta chain was found in a study of immune heterogeneity within non-small cell lung tumors. Bulk tumor genomic DNA served as template, at around 600 ng per sample. Taken during surgery, several biopsies per primary tumor were spaced as far apart as possible within the tumor mass. Newly diagnosed with untreated non-small cell lung cancer, the patients underwent curative surgery. The CDR3 is 18 residues long. J was trimmed by 2 bases and V by 8 bases; bases with no gene match: 16. Germline V gives CDR1 SGHTA, CDR2 FQGTGA. About this clonotype: What it recognizes is unknown.

The TCR beta CDR3 region was amplified by multiplex PCR employing 32 V and 13 J primers. Via MiXCR, TCRdb re-called the multiplex PCR reads, giving one row per CDR3 protein. The repertoire holds about 15,000 distinct CDR3 sequences, with approximately 30% as singletons. Overall study results and limits: Identical dominant CDR3 beta clonotypes were found recurring across a patient's tumor sites, along with site-unique high-frequency clones.

Material for sequencing was lung tumor tissue. The V and J genes are TRBV7-3 and TRBJ2-2; TRBD2 matches at 8 bases. This sequence was found in a woman in her 50s with non-small cell lung cancer. The DNA of the CDR3 is TGTGCCAGCTCACCAACAACTGGCGCGGGAGGAAACACCGGGGAGCTGTTTTTT. Amino acid sequence: CASSPTTGAGGNTGELFF.